The next 3 T cell receptor beta chains were all read from a single sample in a study of response to subunit inactivated influenza vaccine (dated by TCRdb to the late 2010s). Libraries were made using RT-PCR. Sequencing was performed on an Illumina HiSeq 2500. Clones were called with MiXCR by TCRdb after fastp trimmed the public reads at Q25, and only in-frame beta chains were retained. Rows matching on CDR3 protein sequence are summarized as one entry with the most common DNA and genes. The sample has over 150,000 distinct CDR3 sequences on record, approximately 11% of them singletons. The ten most abundant clones make up roughly 36% of the sample. Source: CD8+ T cells sorted from PBMCs, taken roughly 24 months after vaccination. These receptors were obtained from a man aged 50-75 years who received an inactivated influenza vaccine. Donor details come from another sample of the same person, matched by shared clones.

The J gene is TRBJ2-3, the V gene TRBV11-2; D is uncertain. The CDR3 is made up of 16 amino acids. In germline, CDR1 is SGHAT, CDR2 FQNNGV. The ends were cut back, 4 bases at V and 1 base at J, with 15 bases in the middle. The chain's CDR3 is CASSSFIKDGTDTQYF. As DNA, the CDR3 is TGTGCCAGCAGCTCCTTTATCAAGGACGGCACAGATACGCAGTATTTT.

This clonotype occurred many times. This CDR3 is CASSTTSESGLYNEQFF. The DNA for the CDR3 is TGTGCCAGCAGTACCACCTCCGAATCGGGATTATACAATGAGCAGTTCTTC. The chain couples TRBV12-3 or TRBV12-4 to TRBJ2-1, with D perhaps TRBD2 (5 bases). V was shortened by 5 bases and J by 4 bases, with 21 bases between the two germline ends. The CDR3 extends over 17 amino acids.

The table lists this clonotype with many counts. The chain combines TRBV9 with TRBJ2-1, with D perhaps TRBD2 (6 bases). The V and J ends lost 0 bases and 1 base respectively, with 11 bases between them. In germline, CDR1 is SGDLS, CDR2 YYNGEE. This CDR3 has 16 amino acids. The CDR3 DNA follows: TGTGCCAGCAGCGTAGCCGCGGGGAGATCCTACAATGAGCAGTTCTTC. Its protein is CASSVAAGRSYNEQFF.